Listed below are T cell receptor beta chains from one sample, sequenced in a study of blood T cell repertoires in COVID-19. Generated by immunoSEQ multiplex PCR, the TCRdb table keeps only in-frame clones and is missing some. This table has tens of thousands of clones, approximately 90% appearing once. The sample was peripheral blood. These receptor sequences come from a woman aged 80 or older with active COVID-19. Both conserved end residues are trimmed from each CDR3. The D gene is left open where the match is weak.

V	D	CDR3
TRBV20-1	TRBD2	SASPNLAGAADTQY
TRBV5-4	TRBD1	ASSLAGGTGGPDTQY
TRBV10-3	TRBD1	AISTGTEGEKLF
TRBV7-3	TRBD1	ASSSTGTSNQPQH
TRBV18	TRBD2	ASSPKASGWGQHEQY
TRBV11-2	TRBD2	ASSLNGGVNEQF
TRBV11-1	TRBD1	ASTIQGGSDTEAF
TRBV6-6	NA	ASRGAVAGQETQY
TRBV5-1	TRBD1	ASTKGGQGNEKLF
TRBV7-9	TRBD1	ASSSTGARYEQY
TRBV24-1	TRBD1	ATSDMGQGTGELF
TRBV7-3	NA	ASSPGNHGNTGELF
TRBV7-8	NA	ASSSGRGTDTQY
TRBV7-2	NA	ASSLEGQKNSPLH
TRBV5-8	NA	ASSSRVMSLGANVLT
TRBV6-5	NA	ASSRGTYEQY
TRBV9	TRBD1	ASSDGQGSAGELF
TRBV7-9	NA	ASSPRVRGGTEAF
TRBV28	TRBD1	ASRTGIQETQY
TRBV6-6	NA	ASSYMGLNQETQY
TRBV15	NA	ATSYQAGLAKNIQY
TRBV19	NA	ASSIGRGNRYNEQF
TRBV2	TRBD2	ASIAGVFGDTQY
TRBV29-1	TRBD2	SVTVPGLAGPKEQF
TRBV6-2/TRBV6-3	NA	ASSSLRTGGTEAF
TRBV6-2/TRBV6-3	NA	ASSWGRTETNEKLF
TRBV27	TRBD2	ASSSRGGGRFSYEQY
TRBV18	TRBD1	ASSPGQGTHEQY
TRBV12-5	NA	ASGLVGQETQY
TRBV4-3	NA	ASSQDFPGATYEQY
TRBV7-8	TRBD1	ASSSQRGGSNTEAF
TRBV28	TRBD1	ASSPSGTAHTGELF
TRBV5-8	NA	ASTLRHGNYGYT
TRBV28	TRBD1	ASLRQGRWTEAF
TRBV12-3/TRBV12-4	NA	ASVGADGYT
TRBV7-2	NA	ASSPSLNEQF
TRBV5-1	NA	ASSLAGQGYRGVPYEQY
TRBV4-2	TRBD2	ASSQSPSGNYEQY
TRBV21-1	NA	ASSPQGGAGNTIY
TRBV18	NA	ASSPGHNEAF
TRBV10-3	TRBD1	AAATGTEIDTQY